The sequence of this T cell receptor beta chain was determined in a study of T cell responses to AZD1222 COVID-19 vaccine. Study-level results: Donors were chiefly white British, with a greater number of females, and clonal diversity was perhaps underestimated. The study reported that nearly half of spike-specific TCRs target unmutated variant regions. Increases in Spike-specific TCR breadth and depth were seen after two AZD1222 doses. Just a handful of people given AZD1222 tested seropositive at baseline.

Method: immunoSEQ multiplex PCR; TCRdb's copy keeps in-frame clones and lacks some. The sample shows 95,000 to 110,000 clones, about 89% of them seen only once. This clone was picked up one time. Antigen: not known. The V end lost 3 bases, the J end lost 3 bases, and 10 bases lay between the germline ends. Germline CDR1 reads LGHDT; CDR2 reads YNNKEL (reference sequence). This CDR3 spans 14 amino acids. Specimen: peripheral blood, collected 28 days after the second dose of the MenACWY control vaccine. This chain joins TRBV3-1 (or the pseudogene TRBV3-2) and TRBJ2-3, with D perhaps TRBD1 (6 bases). The clonotype comes from an adult who received the MenACWY meningococcal vaccine as a control. The CDR3, as DNA: TGTGCCAGCAGCCAGGTGGGGACAACAGATACGCAGTATTTT. Translating gives CASSQVGTTDTQYF.